This TCR beta chain was documented in a study of PD-1 blockade in classical Hodgkin lymphoma. Clones were sequenced by immunoSEQ multiplex PCR, and TCRdb holds only the in-frame ones, with some missing. The data contain about 47,000 clones, 70% to 80% of them singletons. Comments on this clone: Its specificity is unknown.

Germline CDR1 is GTSNPN and CDR2 is SVGIG (reference sequence). This CDR3 contains 13 residues. V was cut by 1 base and J by 1 base, with 8 bases left in between. Time point in this sample: cycle 4 day 1 (C4D1), after six to seven weeks of nivolumab. Every patient had relapsed following autologous stem cell transplantation, and cohorts differed in brentuximab vedotin exposure. Findings and limits, study-wide: Relapsed/refractory patients reportedly had lower baseline diversity than newly diagnosed patients. Significantly greater TCR diversity emerged by C4D1 in CD4+ cells but not CD8+ cells.

Sequencing used peripheral blood mononuclear cells (PBMCs), obtained before the fourth cycle of nivolumab. The chain uses TRBV30 and TRBJ2-7; D gene ambiguous. The TCR originated in a human donor with classical Hodgkin lymphoma. CDR3 in DNA: TGTGCCTGGAGTGGAAGCCAGTCCTACGAGCAGTACTTC. Its translation: CAWSGSQSYEQYF.